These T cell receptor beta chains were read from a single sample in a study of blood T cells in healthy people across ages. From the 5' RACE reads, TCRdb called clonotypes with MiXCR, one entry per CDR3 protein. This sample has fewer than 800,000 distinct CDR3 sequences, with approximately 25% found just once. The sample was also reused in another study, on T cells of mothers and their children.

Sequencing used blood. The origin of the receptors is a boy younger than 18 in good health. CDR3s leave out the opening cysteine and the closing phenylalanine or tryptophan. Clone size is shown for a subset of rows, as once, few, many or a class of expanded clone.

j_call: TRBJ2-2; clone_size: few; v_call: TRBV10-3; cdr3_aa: AISESRVFDAGELF
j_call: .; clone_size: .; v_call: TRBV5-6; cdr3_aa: ASSLPGRGVLYEQY
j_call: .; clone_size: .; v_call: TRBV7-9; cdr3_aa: ASSFTSGNEQF
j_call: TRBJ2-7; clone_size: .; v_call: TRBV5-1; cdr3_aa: AGSLPGLAGGFSYEQY
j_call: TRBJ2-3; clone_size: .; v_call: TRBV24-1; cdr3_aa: ATSDSSGADTQY
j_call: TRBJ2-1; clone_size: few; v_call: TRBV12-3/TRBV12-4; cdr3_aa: ASILTGREQF
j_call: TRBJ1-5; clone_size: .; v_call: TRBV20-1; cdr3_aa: SASEWEGNQPQH
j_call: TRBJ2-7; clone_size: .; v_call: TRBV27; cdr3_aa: ASSLTPAYEQY
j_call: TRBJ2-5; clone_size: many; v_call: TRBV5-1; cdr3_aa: ASSSGLAGETQY
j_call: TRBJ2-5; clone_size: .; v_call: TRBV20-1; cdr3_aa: SARYETQY
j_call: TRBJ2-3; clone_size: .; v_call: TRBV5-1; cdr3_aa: ASSPVGSDTQY
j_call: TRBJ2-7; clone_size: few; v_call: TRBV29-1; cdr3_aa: SVDSGSSYEQY
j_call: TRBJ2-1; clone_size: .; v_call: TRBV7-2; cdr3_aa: ASSLALTSGRKQF
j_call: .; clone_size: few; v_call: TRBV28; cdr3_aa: ASFALGGSDEQY
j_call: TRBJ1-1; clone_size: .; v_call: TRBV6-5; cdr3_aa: ASNLPGEAF
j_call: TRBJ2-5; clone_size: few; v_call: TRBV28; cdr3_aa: ASRPSTGEVETQY
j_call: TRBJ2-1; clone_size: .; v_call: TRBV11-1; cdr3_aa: ASTRALPLAAGEGSNEQF
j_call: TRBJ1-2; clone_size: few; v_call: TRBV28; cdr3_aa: ASTPGPHWTNYGYT
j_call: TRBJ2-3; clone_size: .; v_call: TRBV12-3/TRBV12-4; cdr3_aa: ASRPGTGMPDVQY
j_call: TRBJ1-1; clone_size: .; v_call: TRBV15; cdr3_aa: ATSRVRALNTEAF
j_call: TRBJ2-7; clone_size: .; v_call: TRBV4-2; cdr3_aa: ASSQERPNEQY
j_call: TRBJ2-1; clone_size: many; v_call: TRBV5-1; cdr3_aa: ASSLGSGSRNEQF
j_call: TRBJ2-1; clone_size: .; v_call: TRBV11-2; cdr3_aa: ASSSSGGGALSYNEQF
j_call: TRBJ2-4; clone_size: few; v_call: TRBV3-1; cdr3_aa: ASSQGRADRDKNIQY
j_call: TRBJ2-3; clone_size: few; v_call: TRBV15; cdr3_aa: ATSSGLAGLTDTQY
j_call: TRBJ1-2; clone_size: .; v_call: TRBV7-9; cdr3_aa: ASTNTGYYGYT
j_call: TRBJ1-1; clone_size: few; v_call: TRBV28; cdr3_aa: ASHSRTEAF
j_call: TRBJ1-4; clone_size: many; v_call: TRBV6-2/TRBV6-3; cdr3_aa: ASCFRAVGEKLF
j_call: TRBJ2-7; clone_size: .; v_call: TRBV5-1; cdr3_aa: ASSFGTNSYEQY
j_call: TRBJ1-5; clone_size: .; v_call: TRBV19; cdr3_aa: ASSIETGGQNKYSNQPQH
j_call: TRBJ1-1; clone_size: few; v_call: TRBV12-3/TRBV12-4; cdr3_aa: ASSLDLGGADTEAF
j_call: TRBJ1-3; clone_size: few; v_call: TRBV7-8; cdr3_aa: ASRSTGGSGNTIY
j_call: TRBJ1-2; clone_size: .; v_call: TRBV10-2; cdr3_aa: ATERGGVAETGYT
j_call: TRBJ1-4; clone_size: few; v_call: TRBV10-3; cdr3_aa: AISRDGTTNEKLF
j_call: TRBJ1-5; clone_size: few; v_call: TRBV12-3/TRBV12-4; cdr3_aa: ASSPRGGQPQH
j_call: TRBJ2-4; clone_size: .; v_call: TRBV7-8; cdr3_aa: ASSLDPPGSKVDIQY
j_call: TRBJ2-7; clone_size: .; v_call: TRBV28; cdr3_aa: ASRLAGLLSYEQY
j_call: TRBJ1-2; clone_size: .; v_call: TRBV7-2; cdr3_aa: ASSLLSVVNYGYT
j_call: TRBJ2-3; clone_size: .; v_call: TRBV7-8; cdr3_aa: ASSLADGGTDMQY
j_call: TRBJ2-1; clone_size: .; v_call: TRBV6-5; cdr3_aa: ASNSHWTSSYNEQF
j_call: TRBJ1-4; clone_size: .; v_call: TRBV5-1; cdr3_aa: ASSLIGYGNEKLF
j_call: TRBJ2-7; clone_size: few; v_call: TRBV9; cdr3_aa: ASSEGLRNYEQY
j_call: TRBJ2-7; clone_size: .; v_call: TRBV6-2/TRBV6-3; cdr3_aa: ASTLDPTYEQY
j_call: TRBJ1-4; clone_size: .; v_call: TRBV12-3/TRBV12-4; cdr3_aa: ASSFIMGRRVQNEKLF
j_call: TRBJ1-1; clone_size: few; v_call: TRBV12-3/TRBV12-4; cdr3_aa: ASSRLPGTEAF
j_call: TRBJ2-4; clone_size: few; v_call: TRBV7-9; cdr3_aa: ASSPRQGRKNIQY
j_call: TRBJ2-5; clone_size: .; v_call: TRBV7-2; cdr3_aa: ASSKRLAGGPGETQY